This T cell receptor beta chain was captured by sequencing in a study of blood T cell repertoires in COVID-19. Overall study: The samples span acute and convalescent COVID-19 from the United States, Italy and Spain. Nucleic acid was either cDNA or gDNA, and it came from T cells, B-cell-depleted T cells, or PBMCs.

Per the authors' pipeline: Reference gene primer amplification in the assay estimated nucleated cell counts. Data came from immunoSEQ multiplex PCR; TCRdb stores just in-frame clones and leaves some out. V and J calls and clone size are those listed in that table; D and trimming were worked out from the DNA. The table shows over 45,000 clones, with approximately 85% occurring only once. Material for sequencing was peripheral blood. This sequence was found in a human donor in a cohort sampled during active COVID-19.

CDR3 sequence (DNA): TGTGCCAGCAGCTCACGGACTAGCGGGATAAACACCGGGGAGCTGTTTTTT. Translating gives CASSSRTSGINTGELFF. The chain has TRBV3-1 (or the pseudogene TRBV3-2) and TRBJ2-2; 12 bases fit TRBD2. The CDR3 spans 17 residues. Germline V gives CDR1 LGHDT, CDR2 YNNKEL (reference sequence). The J segment lost 2 bases and the V segment lost 5 bases, leaving 6 bases of the junction unmatched.